This is a list of T cell receptor beta chains from one sample in a study of tumor and adjacent non-tumor tissue in lung cancer. TCRdb called the multiplex PCR reads again in MiXCR, with one record for every CDR3 protein. Found here are fewer than 150,000 distinct CDR3 sequences, around 67% of them singletons; the top ten hold approximately 18%. Sequenced material: lung tumor tissue. The receptors here all came from a man in his sixties with small cell lung cancer. The CDR3 runs from the conserved cysteine through the conserved F or W. A D gene is named only where the DNA matches it firmly. Rows may omit the clone size; those that give it use once, few, many or a size class.

cdr3_aa: CASNPCFFSGTERETQYF; cdr3_nt: TGTGCCAGCAACCCGTGCTTCTTCAGCGGGACCGAAAGGGAGACCCAGTACTTC; v_call: TRBV11-2; d_call: TRBD2; j_call: TRBJ2-5; clone_size: NA
cdr3_aa: CTSGNTGSDEQFF; cdr3_nt: TGTACCAGCGGAAACACCGGGAGCGATGAGCAGTTCTTC; v_call: TRBV11-2; d_call: NA; j_call: TRBJ2-1; clone_size: NA
cdr3_aa: CASSQGENTEAFF; cdr3_nt: TGTGCCAGCAGCCAAGGGGAGAACACTGAAGCTTTCTTT; v_call: TRBV4-2; d_call: NA; j_call: TRBJ1-1; clone_size: few
cdr3_aa: CASSDRGLYEQFF; cdr3_nt: TGTGCCAGCTCCGACCGGGGCTTGTACGAGCAGTTCTTC; v_call: TRBV11-3; d_call: NA; j_call: TRBJ2-1; clone_size: NA
cdr3_aa: CASRSSAGVTGELFF; cdr3_nt: TGTGCCAGCAGGTCGTCAGCGGGAGTCACCGGGGAGCTGTTTTTT; v_call: TRBV28; d_call: TRBD2; j_call: TRBJ2-2; clone_size: NA
cdr3_aa: CSAVNPTGGSEQYF; cdr3_nt: TGCAGTGCTGTTAACCCGACAGGGGGCAGCGAGCAGTACTTC; v_call: TRBV20-1; d_call: TRBD1; j_call: TRBJ2-7; clone_size: NA
cdr3_aa: CASSSSSTDTQYF; cdr3_nt: TGTGCCAGCAGTTCTTCTAGCACAGATACGCAGTATTTT; v_call: TRBV28; d_call: NA; j_call: TRBJ2-3; clone_size: few
cdr3_aa: CASGPGTPSSYEQYF; cdr3_nt: TGCGCCAGCGGCCCCGGGACACCGAGCTCCTACGAGCAGTACTTC; v_call: TRBV5-1; d_call: NA; j_call: TRBJ2-7; clone_size: NA
cdr3_aa: CASRRNRGIGTEAFF; cdr3_nt: TGCGCCAGCCGCCGGAACAGGGGTATTGGAACTGAAGCTTTCTTT; v_call: TRBV5-1; d_call: TRBD1; j_call: TRBJ1-1; clone_size: NA
cdr3_aa: CAITPGLAGGSYNEQFF; cdr3_nt: TGTGCCATCACCCCGGGACTAGCGGGGGGCTCTTACAATGAGCAGTTCTTC; v_call: TRBV10-3; d_call: TRBD2; j_call: TRBJ2-1; clone_size: NA
cdr3_aa: CTSSQDPAGVGGEQFF; cdr3_nt: TGCACCAGCAGCCAAGATCCCGCGGGAGTGGGCGGGGAGCAGTTTTTC; v_call: TRBV4-1; d_call: TRBD2; j_call: TRBJ2-1; clone_size: once
cdr3_aa: CSARGSTGANQPQHF; cdr3_nt: TGCAGTGCTAGGGGATCGACAGGGGCCAATCAGCCCCAGCATTTT; v_call: TRBV20-1; d_call: TRBD1; j_call: TRBJ1-5; clone_size: many
cdr3_aa: CASSRALAGASEQFF; cdr3_nt: TGCGCCAGCAGCCGGGCACTAGCGGGAGCTAGCGAGCAGTTCTTC; v_call: TRBV5-1; d_call: TRBD2; j_call: TRBJ2-1; clone_size: NA
cdr3_aa: CSAGVEGHTDTQYF; cdr3_nt: TGCAGTGCCGGGGTAGAGGGGCACACAGATACGCAGTATTTT; v_call: TRBV20-1; d_call: NA; j_call: TRBJ2-3; clone_size: many
cdr3_aa: CAGSLMFPGQSTYGYTF; cdr3_nt: TGTGCCGGCAGCTTGATGTTCCCCGGACAGTCTACCTATGGCTACACCTTC; v_call: TRBV5-5; d_call: NA; j_call: TRBJ1-2; clone_size: NA
cdr3_aa: CASSPLAGPQHF; cdr3_nt: TGTGCCAGCAGTCCCCTGGCGGGGCCCCAGCATTTT; v_call: TRBV28; d_call: NA; j_call: TRBJ1-5; clone_size: few
cdr3_aa: CASSLRGTRGFDTNTQYF; cdr3_nt: TGTGCCAGCAGTTTACGAGGGACTAGAGGGTTCGACACAAATACGCAGTATTTT; v_call: TRBV11-1; d_call: TRBD2; j_call: TRBJ2-3; clone_size: NA
cdr3_aa: CSAAARQGESPLHF; cdr3_nt: TGCAGTGCTGCCGCGAGACAGGGCGAGTCACCCCTCCACTTT; v_call: TRBV20-1; d_call: TRBD1; j_call: TRBJ1-6; clone_size: NA
cdr3_aa: CASSYLAGGGETQYF; cdr3_nt: TGCGCCAGCAGCTACCTAGCGGGAGGCGGAGAGACCCAGTACTTC; v_call: TRBV5-1; d_call: TRBD2; j_call: TRBJ2-5; clone_size: NA
cdr3_aa: CAWSFPSSSYNSPLHF; cdr3_nt: TGTGCCTGGAGTTTCCCCTCCAGCTCCTATAATTCACCCCTCCACTTT; v_call: TRBV30; d_call: NA; j_call: TRBJ1-6; clone_size: NA
cdr3_aa: CASSFMLNNDQFF; cdr3_nt: TGTGCCAGCAGCTTTATGCTCAACAATGATCAGTTCTTC; v_call: TRBV11-2; d_call: NA; j_call: TRBJ2-1; clone_size: NA
cdr3_aa: CASSAGLAGAQETQYF; cdr3_nt: TGTGCCAGCAGCGCGGGACTAGCGGGGGCTCAAGAGACCCAGTACTTC; v_call: TRBV5-4; d_call: TRBD2; j_call: TRBJ2-5; clone_size: many
cdr3_aa: CSARSTTDMQYF; cdr3_nt: TGCAGTGCTAGGAGTACCACAGATATGCAGTATTTT; v_call: TRBV20-1; d_call: NA; j_call: TRBJ2-3; clone_size: NA
cdr3_aa: CASSLFPMSIGEGVVSEQYF; cdr3_nt: TGCGCCAGCAGCTTGTTCCCGATGTCCATAGGCGAAGGAGTTGTGTCCGAGCAGTACTTC; v_call: TRBV5-1; d_call: NA; j_call: TRBJ2-7; clone_size: NA
cdr3_aa: CITKDRRRATDTQYF; cdr3_nt: TGCATTACTAAGGATCGGAGGAGGGCCACAGATACGCAGTATTTT; v_call: TRBV20-1; d_call: NA; j_call: TRBJ2-3; clone_size: NA
cdr3_aa: CTSSLVGTVGEQFF; cdr3_nt: TGTACCAGCAGCTTAGTCGGGACCGTCGGTGAGCAGTTCTTC; v_call: TRBV11-3; d_call: NA; j_call: TRBJ2-1; clone_size: NA
cdr3_aa: CAGGGGGNEQYF; cdr3_nt: TGTGCCGGCGGGGGTGGGGGAAACGAGCAGTACTTC; v_call: TRBV28; d_call: TRBD2; j_call: TRBJ2-7; clone_size: NA
cdr3_aa: CASSRFQGPSYEQYF; cdr3_nt: TGTGCCAGCAGCCGATTCCAGGGTCCTTCCTACGAGCAGTACTTC; v_call: TRBV11-1; d_call: NA; j_call: TRBJ2-7; clone_size: many
cdr3_aa: CNASAGGTDTQYF; cdr3_nt: TGCAATGCCTCGGCAGGGGGCACAGATACGCAGTATTTT; v_call: TRBV20-1; d_call: NA; j_call: TRBJ2-3; clone_size: NA
cdr3_aa: CANSQETGSPDTQYF; cdr3_nt: TGTGCCAACAGTCAAGAGACAGGGAGCCCAGATACGCAGTATTTT; v_call: TRBV6-4; d_call: TRBD1; j_call: TRBJ2-3; clone_size: NA
cdr3_aa: CASSFTKSAPDRTNSPLHF; cdr3_nt: TGTGCCAGCAGCTTTACCAAAAGCGCGCCGGACAGAACGAATTCACCCCTCCACTTT; v_call: TRBV5-4; d_call: NA; j_call: TRBJ1-6; clone_size: NA
cdr3_aa: CAISASGASSYNEQFF; cdr3_nt: TGTGCCATCAGTGCTAGCGGTGCTAGCTCCTACAATGAGCAGTTCTTC; v_call: TRBV10-3; d_call: TRBD2; j_call: TRBJ2-1; clone_size: NA
cdr3_aa: CASSEVGAGGYTF; cdr3_nt: TGTGCCAGCAGTGAAGTAGGGGCTGGAGGCTACACCTTC; v_call: TRBV6-1; d_call: NA; j_call: TRBJ1-2; clone_size: NA
cdr3_aa: CSAGPTDTQYF; cdr3_nt: TGCAGTGCCGGCCCCACAGATACGCAGTATTTT; v_call: TRBV20-1; d_call: NA; j_call: TRBJ2-3; clone_size: many
cdr3_aa: CASSYPGRTEAFF; cdr3_nt: TGCGCCAGCAGTTATCCCGGGCGCACTGAAGCTTTCTTT; v_call: TRBV5-1; d_call: NA; j_call: TRBJ1-1; clone_size: NA
cdr3_aa: CSATFEERVGGHTF; cdr3_nt: TGCAGTGCGACCTTTGAGGAGCGGGTGGGTGGCCACACCTTC; v_call: TRBV20-1; d_call: NA; j_call: TRBJ1-2; clone_size: NA
cdr3_aa: CTSSLQAGTQETKYF; cdr3_nt: TGTACCAGCAGCTTACAGGCGGGGACCCAAGAGACCAAGTACTTC; v_call: TRBV11-1; d_call: NA; j_call: TRBJ2-5; clone_size: NA
cdr3_aa: CSVEQYTEAFF; cdr3_nt: TGCAGCGTTGAACAGTACACTGAAGCTTTCTTT; v_call: TRBV29-1; d_call: NA; j_call: TRBJ1-1; clone_size: few
cdr3_aa: CASNFLGGNTGELFF; cdr3_nt: TGTGCCAGCAACTTCCTAGGGGGGAACACCGGGGAGCTGTTTTTT; v_call: TRBV11-1; d_call: NA; j_call: TRBJ2-2; clone_size: NA
cdr3_aa: CASSPIDVGTGKLFF; cdr3_nt: TGTGCAAGCAGCCCCATAGATGTAGGCACCGGGAAGCTGTTTTTT; v_call: TRBV11-2; d_call: NA; j_call: TRBJ2-2; clone_size: NA
cdr3_aa: CNTRDRGGSDTQYF; cdr3_nt: TGCAATACTAGAGATCGGGGGGGCTCAGATACGCAGTATTTT; v_call: TRBV20-1; d_call: TRBD2; j_call: TRBJ2-3; clone_size: NA
cdr3_aa: CASSFTGDTEAFF; cdr3_nt: TGTGCCAGCAGTTTCACAGGGGACACTGAAGCTTTCTTT; v_call: TRBV6-5; d_call: TRBD1; j_call: TRBJ1-1; clone_size: few
cdr3_aa: CASRLGTGGFQYF; cdr3_nt: TGTGCCAGCAGGCTAGGGACAGGGGGATTTCAGTACTTC; v_call: TRBV27; d_call: TRBD1; j_call: TRBJ2-4; clone_size: NA
cdr3_aa: CASSPTPGNEQFF; cdr3_nt: TGTGCCAGCAGCCCCACACCTGGCAATGAGCAGTTCTTC; v_call: TRBV11-3; d_call: NA; j_call: TRBJ2-1; clone_size: many
cdr3_aa: CASRLRGTSGFDTDTQYF; cdr3_nt: TGTGCCAGCAGGTTACGAGGGACTAGTGGGTTTGACACAGATACGCAGTATTTT; v_call: TRBV11-1; d_call: TRBD2; j_call: TRBJ2-3; clone_size: NA
cdr3_aa: CASSPRTGVDNEQFF; cdr3_nt: TGTGCCAGCAGCCCACGGACAGGGGTGGACAATGAGCAGTTCTTT; v_call: TRBV7-8; d_call: TRBD1; j_call: TRBJ2-1; clone_size: NA
cdr3_aa: CASSQVTPGRSSRGYSF; cdr3_nt: TGTGCCAGCAGCCAAGTGACCCCTGGACGCTCGAGTCGGGGCTACAGCTTC; v_call: TRBV4-2; d_call: NA; j_call: TRBJ1-2; clone_size: NA
cdr3_aa: CSAGGSSATSTDTQYF; cdr3_nt: TGCAGTGCTGGGGGGTCTAGCGCCACTAGCACAGATACGCAGTATTTT; v_call: TRBV20-1; d_call: NA; j_call: TRBJ2-3; clone_size: NA
cdr3_aa: CASSFRDLSDTQYF; cdr3_nt: TGTGCCAGCAGCTTCCGGGACCTGTCAGATACGCAGTATTTT; v_call: TRBV6-6; d_call: NA; j_call: TRBJ2-3; clone_size: NA
cdr3_aa: CARSPITDTQYF; cdr3_nt: TGTGCCAGGAGCCCGATCACAGATACACAGTATTTT; v_call: TRBV11-2; d_call: NA; j_call: TRBJ2-3; clone_size: NA
cdr3_aa: CSARVGQGGETQYF; cdr3_nt: TGCAGTGCTAGAGTGGGGCAGGGAGGGGAGACCCAGTACTTC; v_call: TRBV20-1; d_call: TRBD2; j_call: TRBJ2-5; clone_size: many
cdr3_aa: CAIGGRENNEQFF; cdr3_nt: TGTGCCATCGGGGGGAGAGAAAACAATGAGCAGTTCTTC; v_call: TRBV10-3; d_call: NA; j_call: TRBJ2-1; clone_size: few
cdr3_aa: CSAGTVTTDTQYF; cdr3_nt: TGCAGCGCCGGGACAGTGACAACAGATACGCAGTATTTT; v_call: TRBV29-1; d_call: TRBD1; j_call: TRBJ2-3; clone_size: once
cdr3_aa: CASTHRGVWSTEVFF; cdr3_nt: TGTGCCAGCACCCATAGGGGGGTTTGGAGTACTGAAGTTTTCTTT; v_call: TRBV6-1; d_call: NA; j_call: TRBJ1-1; clone_size: NA
cdr3_aa: CSLDADGTQYF; cdr3_nt: TGCAGCCTGGACGCAGACGGGACCCAGTACTTC; v_call: TRBV29-1; d_call: NA; j_call: TRBJ2-5; clone_size: many
cdr3_aa: CASRVAGREQFF; cdr3_nt: TGTGCCAGCCGAGTAGCGGGACGGGAGCAGTTCTTC; v_call: TRBV12-3/TRBV12-4; d_call: TRBD2; j_call: TRBJ2-1; clone_size: few
cdr3_aa: CASSIRQGAHYGYTF; cdr3_nt: TGTGCCAGCAGTATCAGACAGGGGGCACACTATGGCTACACCTTC; v_call: TRBV6-5; d_call: TRBD1; j_call: TRBJ1-2; clone_size: few
cdr3_aa: CASSSLPGLASFNEQFF; cdr3_nt: TGTGCCAGCAGCTCCCTTCCGGGACTAGCATCCTTCAATGAGCAGTTCTTC; v_call: TRBV5-6; d_call: TRBD2; j_call: TRBJ2-1; clone_size: NA
cdr3_aa: CSACPGRAYQETQYF; cdr3_nt: TGCAGCGCCTGCCCCGGGAGGGCCTACCAAGAGACCCAGTACTTC; v_call: TRBV29-1; d_call: TRBD2; j_call: TRBJ2-5; clone_size: NA